This T cell receptor (beta chain) derives from a study of T-cell memory formation after mild COVID-19. At the level of the study: TCR clusters were mostly confined to one donor each.

MiXCR, applied by TCRdb to the 5' RACE reads, yields one record per CDR3 protein. The top ten hold under 15% of the sample, which has some 410,000 distinct CDR3 sequences, 20% to 30% seen once. V lost 0 bases, J lost 7 bases, and 3 bases stayed unmatched. Germline V lookup: CDR1 SGDLS, CDR2 YYNGEE. The CDR3 has 15 amino acids. Sequencing was performed on PBMCs or a T cell subset sorted from them (not recorded which). The V and J genes are TRBV9 and TRBJ2-7; 14 bases agree with TRBD2. The sequence was obtained from an adult woman who had mild COVID-19 (a few samples of this study predate the infection). Cell type and time point are not known. The CDR3, as DNA: TGTGCCAGCAGCGTAGAGGGACTAGCGGGAGAGGAGCAGTACTTC. Its translation: CASSVEGLAGEEQYF.